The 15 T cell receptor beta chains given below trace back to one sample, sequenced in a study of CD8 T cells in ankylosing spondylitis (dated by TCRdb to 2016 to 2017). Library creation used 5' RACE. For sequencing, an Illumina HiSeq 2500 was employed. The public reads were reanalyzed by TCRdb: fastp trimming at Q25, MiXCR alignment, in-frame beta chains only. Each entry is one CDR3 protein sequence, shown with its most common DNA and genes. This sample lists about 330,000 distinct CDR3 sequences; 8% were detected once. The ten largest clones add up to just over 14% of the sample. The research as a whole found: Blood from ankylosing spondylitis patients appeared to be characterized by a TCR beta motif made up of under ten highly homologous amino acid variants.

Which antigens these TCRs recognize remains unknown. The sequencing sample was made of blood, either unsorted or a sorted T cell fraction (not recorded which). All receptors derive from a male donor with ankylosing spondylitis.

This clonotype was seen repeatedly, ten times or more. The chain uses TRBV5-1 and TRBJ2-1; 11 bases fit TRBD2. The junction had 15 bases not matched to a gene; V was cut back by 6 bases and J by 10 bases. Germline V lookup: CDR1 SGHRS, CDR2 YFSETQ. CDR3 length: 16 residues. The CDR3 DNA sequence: TGCGCCAGCATCCCCACCGTTACTAGCGGGAGTGGGGAGCAGTTCTTC. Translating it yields CASIPTVTSGSGEQFF.

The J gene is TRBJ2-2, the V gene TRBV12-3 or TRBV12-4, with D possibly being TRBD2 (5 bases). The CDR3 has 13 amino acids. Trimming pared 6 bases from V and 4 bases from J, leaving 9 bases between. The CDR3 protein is CASSHTSTGELFF. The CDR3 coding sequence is TGTGCCAGCAGCCACACTAGCACCGGGGAGCTGTTTTTT.

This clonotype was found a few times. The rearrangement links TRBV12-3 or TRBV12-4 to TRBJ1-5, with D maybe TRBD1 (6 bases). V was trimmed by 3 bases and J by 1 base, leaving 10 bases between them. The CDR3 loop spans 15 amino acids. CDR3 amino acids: CASSFGGVSNQPQHF. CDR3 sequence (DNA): TGTGCCAGCAGTTTTGGGGGCGTGAGCAATCAGCCCCAGCATTTT.

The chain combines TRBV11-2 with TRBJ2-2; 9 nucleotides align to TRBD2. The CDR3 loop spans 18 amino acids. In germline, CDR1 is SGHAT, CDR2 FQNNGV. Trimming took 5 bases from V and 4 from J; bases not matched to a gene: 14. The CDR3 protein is CASSALLAGEVTTGELFF. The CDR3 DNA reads TGTGCCAGCAGCGCCCTGTTAGCGGGGGAGGTTACCACCGGGGAGCTGTTTTTT.

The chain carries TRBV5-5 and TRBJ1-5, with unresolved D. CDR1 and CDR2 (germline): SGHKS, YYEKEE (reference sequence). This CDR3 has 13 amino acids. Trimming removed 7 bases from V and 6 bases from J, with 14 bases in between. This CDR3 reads CASCPDTVQPQHF. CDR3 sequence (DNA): TGTGCCAGCTGCCCTGACACAGTTCAGCCCCAGCATTTT.

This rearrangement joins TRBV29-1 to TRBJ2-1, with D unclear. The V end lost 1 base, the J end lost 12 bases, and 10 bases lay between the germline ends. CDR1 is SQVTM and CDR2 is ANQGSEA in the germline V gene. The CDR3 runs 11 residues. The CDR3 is CSVEGARTQFF. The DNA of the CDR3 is TGCAGCGTTGAAGGAGCACGGACGCAGTTCTTC.

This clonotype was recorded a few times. CDR3 loop: CASNRGNTEAFF. CDR3 bases: TGCGCCAGCAACCGGGGGAACACTGAAGCTTTCTTT. This sequence joins TRBV4-1 and TRBJ1-1; no clear D gene. The CDR3 covers 12 residues. The germline V gene encodes CDR1 MGHRA and CDR2 YSYEKL. V was clipped by 7 bases and J by 1 base, with 7 bases between them.

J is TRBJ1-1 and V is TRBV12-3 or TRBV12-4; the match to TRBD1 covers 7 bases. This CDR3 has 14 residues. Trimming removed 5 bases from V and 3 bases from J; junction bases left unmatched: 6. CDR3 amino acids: CASSPDREDTEAFF. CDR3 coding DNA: TGTGCCAGCAGTCCCGACAGGGAGGACACTGAAGCTTTCTTT.

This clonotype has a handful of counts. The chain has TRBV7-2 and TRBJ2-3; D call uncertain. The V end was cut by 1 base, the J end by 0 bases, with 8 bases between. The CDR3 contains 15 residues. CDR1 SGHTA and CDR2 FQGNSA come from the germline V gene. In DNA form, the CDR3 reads TGTGCCAGCAGCTTAGGGCTGCGGAGCACAGATACGCAGTATTTT. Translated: CASSLGLRSTDTQYF.

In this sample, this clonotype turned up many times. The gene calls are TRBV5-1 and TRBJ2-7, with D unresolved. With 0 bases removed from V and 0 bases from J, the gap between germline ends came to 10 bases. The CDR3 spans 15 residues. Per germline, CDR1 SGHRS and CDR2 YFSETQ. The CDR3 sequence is CASSLDIGLSYEQYF. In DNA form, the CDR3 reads TGCGCCAGCAGCTTGGACATCGGGCTCTCCTACGAGCAGTACTTC.

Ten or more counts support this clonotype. The CDR3 DNA is TGTGCCAGCAGCCAAGAGGGAGCACGCCCCCATGAGCAGTTCTTC. It translates to CASSQEGARPHEQFF. This chain links TRBV3-1 with TRBJ2-1; a weak D match, TRBD2 (5 bases). This CDR3 is built from 15 residues. Germline values: CDR1 LGHDT, CDR2 YNNKEL (reference sequence). V was trimmed by 0 bases and J by 8 bases, leaving 14 bases between them.

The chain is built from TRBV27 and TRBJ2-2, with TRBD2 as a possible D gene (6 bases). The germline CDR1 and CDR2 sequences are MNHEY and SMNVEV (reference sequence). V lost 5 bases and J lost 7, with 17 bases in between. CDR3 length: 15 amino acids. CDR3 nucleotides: TGTGCCAGCAGTCTCTCTGGGACTCAGGGCGGGGAGCTGTTTTTT. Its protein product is CASSLSGTQGGELFF.

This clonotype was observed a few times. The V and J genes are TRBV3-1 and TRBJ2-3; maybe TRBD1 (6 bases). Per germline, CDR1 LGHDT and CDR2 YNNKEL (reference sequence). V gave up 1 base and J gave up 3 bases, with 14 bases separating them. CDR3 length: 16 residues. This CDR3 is CASSQAARGGTDTQYF. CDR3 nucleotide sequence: TGTGCCAGCAGCCAAGCCGCCAGGGGCGGGACAGATACGCAGTATTTT.

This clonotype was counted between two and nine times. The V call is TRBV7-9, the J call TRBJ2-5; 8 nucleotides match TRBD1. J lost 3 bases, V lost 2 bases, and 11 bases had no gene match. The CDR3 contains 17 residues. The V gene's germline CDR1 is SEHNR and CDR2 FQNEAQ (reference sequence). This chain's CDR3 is CASSLKRTGWEKETQYF. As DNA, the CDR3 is TGTGCCAGCAGCTTAAAGCGGACAGGGTGGGAGAAAGAGACCCAGTACTTC.

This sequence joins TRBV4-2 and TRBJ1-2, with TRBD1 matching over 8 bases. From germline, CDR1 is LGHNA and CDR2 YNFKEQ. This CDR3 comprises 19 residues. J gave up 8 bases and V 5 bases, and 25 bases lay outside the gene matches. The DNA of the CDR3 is TGTGCCAGCAGCACGCGGACAGGGTGGCCCATGGCCCAGGTCAGGGGCTACACCTTC. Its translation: CASSTRTGWPMAQVRGYTF.